The rows below give T cell receptor beta chains drawn from one sample of a study of shared clonotypes between healthy human individuals. This table comes from immunoSEQ multiplex PCR, and its TCRdb copy is limited to in-frame clones, with some not included. The data contain about 2 million clones, roughly 94% of them singletons. Sequencing was performed on naive CD4+ T cells sorted from blood. The receptors here all came from a young man in good health. The CDR3 runs from the conserved cysteine through the conserved F or W. Fields, in order: J gene, clone size, D gene, V gene, CDR3 protein, CDR3 DNA. D genes are given only for firm matches. Some rows have no size entry. The others give once, few or many, or a class for an expanded clone.

>TRBJ2-2|NA|NA|TRBV2
CASSESGVGTGELFF
TGTGCCAGCAGTGAATCGGGGGTCGGCACCGGGGAGCTGTTTTTT
>TRBJ1-3|NA|NA|TRBV30
CAWPGYSGNTIYF
TGTGCCTGGCCGGGCTACTCTGGAAACACCATATATTTT
>TRBJ2-3|NA|NA|TRBV18
CASSPLSGLGVADTQYF
TGTGCCAGCTCACCTCTCTCAGGGTTAGGAGTCGCAGATACGCAGTATTTT
>TRBJ1-2|NA|NA|TRBV6-6
CASTPVRQSNYGYTF
TGTGCCAGCACTCCCGTTAGACAGAGTAACTATGGCTACACCTTC
>TRBJ1-4|NA|NA|TRBV6-6
CASSYLMPKEGEKLFF
TGTGCCAGCAGTTACTTGATGCCAAAAGAGGGTGAAAAACTGTTTTTT
>TRBJ2-3|NA|TRBD2|TRBV5-4
CASSPSGGATDTQYF
TGTGCCAGCAGCCCGAGCGGGGGAGCCACAGATACGCAGTATTTT
>TRBJ2-6|NA|NA|TRBV4-2
CASSQGTVSSGANVLTF
TGTGCCAGCAGCCAAGGGACGGTCAGCTCTGGGGCCAACGTCCTGACTTTC
>TRBJ2-6|NA|NA|TRBV5-1
CASSSSSGANVLTF
TGCGCCAGCAGCAGTAGCTCTGGGGCCAACGTCCTGACTTTC
>TRBJ2-5|NA|NA|TRBV6-1
CASSENARTQYF
TGTGCCAGCAGTGAAAACGCTCGGACCCAGTACTTC
>TRBJ2-7|NA|TRBD2|TRBV6-1
CASLAGAYEQYF
TGTGCCAGTCTGGCGGGGGCCTACGAGCAGTACTTC
>TRBJ2-7|NA|NA|TRBV5-1
CASSLGKAYEQYF
TGCGCCAGCAGCTTGGGCAAAGCCTACGAGCAGTACTTC
>TRBJ2-1|NA|TRBD2|TRBV5-6
CASSPWTSGNEQFF
TGTGCCAGCAGCCCGTGGACTAGCGGCAATGAGCAGTTCTTC
>TRBJ1-1|NA|TRBD1|TRBV7-2
CASSPVDRRLNAEAFF
TGTGCCAGCAGCCCCGTGGACAGGAGGTTGAACGCTGAAGCTTTCTTT
>TRBJ1-1|NA|NA|TRBV6-1
CATKRTAEAFF
TGTGCCACCAAAAGGACAGCGGAAGCTTTCTTT
>TRBJ2-2|NA|NA|TRBV28
CASSPGSITGELFF
TGTGCCAGCAGTCCCGGGTCAATCACCGGGGAGCTGTTTTTT
>TRBJ2-7|NA|TRBD2|TRBV9
CASRASGGNEQYF
TGTGCCAGCAGGGCTAGCGGGGGAAACGAGCAGTACTTC
>TRBJ2-3|once|TRBD2|TRBV4-3
CASSQLAGAGDTQYF
TGCGCCAGCAGCCAACTAGCGGGAGCGGGAGATACGCAGTATTTT
>TRBJ2-3|NA|NA|TRBV11-2
CASSLIARTDTQYF
TGTGCCAGCAGCTTAATAGCGCGCACAGATACGCAGTATTTT
>TRBJ2-7|NA|NA|TRBV10-3
CAISELIGKASEQYF
TGTGCCATCAGTGAGTTGATAGGAAAGGCTAGCGAGCAGTACTTC
>TRBJ2-1|NA|NA|TRBV7-8
CASSPPFNEQFF
TGTGCCAGCAGCCCTCCGTTCAATGAGCAGTTCTTC
>TRBJ2-2|NA|NA|TRBV12-2
CASRLAHKGTGELFF
TGTGCAAGTCGCTTAGCGCATAAGGGTACCGGGGAGCTGTTTTTT
>TRBJ2-5|NA|NA|TRBV11-2
CASSLDPALETQYF
TGTGCCAGCAGCTTAGATCCCGCCCTGGAGACCCAGTACTTC
>TRBJ2-7|NA|NA|TRBV30
CAWGGSGGQYF
TGTGCCTGGGGAGGGTCCGGAGGACAGTACTTC
>TRBJ2-2|NA|NA|TRBV2
CASRRDIANTGELFF
TGTGCCAGCAGACGGGACATCGCGAACACCGGGGAGCTGTTTTTT
>TRBJ2-7|NA|TRBD1|TRBV27
CASREQGSSLYEQYF
TGTGCCAGCAGAGAACAGGGGTCATCCCTCTACGAGCAGTACTTC
>TRBJ2-1|NA|TRBD1|TRBV7-9
CASSPRAGGSYNEQFF
TGTGCCAGCAGCCCCCGCGCAGGGGGCTCCTACAATGAGCAGTTCTTC
>TRBJ1-3|NA|NA|TRBV11-2
CASRSFKGGDGNTIYF
TGTGCCAGCAGGTCCTTTAAGGGCGGTGATGGAAACACCATATATTTT
>TRBJ2-7|NA|NA|TRBV6-1
CASSEALAGSYEQYF
TGTGCCAGCAGTGAAGCGCTGGCGGGGTCCTACGAGCAGTACTTC
>TRBJ2-5|NA|NA|TRBV30
CAWSAVPQETQYF
TGTGCCTGGAGTGCGGTCCCCCAAGAGACCCAGTACTTC
>TRBJ2-7|NA|TRBD1|TRBV5-1
CASSPRQGAPYEQYF
TGCGCCAGCAGCCCCAGACAGGGGGCCCCCTACGAGCAGTACTTC
>TRBJ2-3|NA|NA|TRBV10-3
CAISDSAQLGDTQYF
TGTGCCATCAGTGATTCGGCGCAATTAGGCGATACGCAGTATTTT
>TRBJ2-5|NA|NA|TRBV10-2
CASKESETQYF
TGCGCCAGCAAGGAGTCAGAGACCCAGTACTTC
>TRBJ2-5|NA|NA|TRBV2
CASSWETQYF
TGTGCCAGCAGTTGGGAGACCCAGTACTTC
>TRBJ2-1|once|TRBD2|TRBV28
CASSPTVGLLNEQFF
TGTGCCAGCAGTCCGACAGTGGGACTACTGAATGAGCAGTTCTTC
>TRBJ2-2|NA|NA|TRBV30
CAWKHSSNTGELFF
TGTGCCTGGAAGCACTCATCGAACACCGGGGAGCTGTTTTTT
>TRBJ1-2|NA|NA|TRBV5-1
CASSLDMGLYGYTF
TGCGCCAGCAGCTTGGACATGGGGCTCTATGGCTACACCTTC
>TRBJ2-1|NA|NA|TRBV27
CASSLSINEQFF
TGTGCCAGCAGTTTAAGTATCAATGAGCAGTTCTTC
>TRBJ1-1|NA|NA|TRBV5-1
CASSLVAGMTEAFF
TGCGCCAGCAGCTTGGTAGCGGGGATGACTGAAGCTTTCTTT
>TRBJ2-1|NA|NA|TRBV18
CASSPGTDNEQFF
TGTGCCAGCTCACCCGGGACGGACAATGAGCAGTTCTTC
>TRBJ2-2|NA|NA|TRBV7-2
CASSPGPFNTGELFF
TGTGCCAGCAGCCCCGGGCCTTTCAACACCGGGGAGCTGTTTTTT
>TRBJ1-3|NA|NA|TRBV7-9
CASSLRVNSGNTIYF
TGTGCCAGCAGCTTAAGGGTAAACTCTGGAAACACCATATATTTT
>TRBJ2-1|NA|NA|TRBV18
CASYPGAISYNEQFF
TGTGCCAGCTACCCGGGAGCCATCTCCTACAATGAGCAGTTCTTC
>TRBJ1-6|NA|NA|TRBV6-1
CASNQGGNNSPLHF
TGTGCCAGCAACCAGGGAGGTAATAATTCACCCCTCCACTTT
>TRBJ1-1|NA|NA|TRBV10-3
CAISEFLRAGKNTEAFF
TGTGCCATCAGTGAGTTTCTCCGGGCAGGAAAGAACACTGAAGCTTTCTTT
>TRBJ1-2|NA|NA|TRBV2
CASSERAGASYGYTF
TGTGCCAGCAGTGAGAGAGCTGGGGCCTCCTATGGCTACACCTTC
>TRBJ2-5|NA|NA|TRBV12-1
CASSFRTKWLETQYF
TGTGCCAGCAGCTTTAGGACTAAGTGGCTGGAGACCCAGTACTTC
>TRBJ2-7|NA|NA|TRBV5-1
CASSDSYEQYF
TGCGCCAGCAGCGACTCCTACGAGCAGTACTTC
>TRBJ2-7|once|NA|TRBV9
CASSVGTGRNGYEQYF
TGTGCCAGCAGCGTAGGGACGGGAAGGAATGGTTACGAGCAGTACTTC